Here is one TCR beta chain with its context. High-throughput TCR beta sequencing covered peripheral CD8+ and CD4+ T cells. Germline lookup yields CDR1 GTSNPN and CDR2 SVGIG (reference sequence). The CDR3 runs to 15 residues. The V gene end was trimmed by 2 bases and the J gene end by 3 bases; junction bases not matched to a gene: 10. These data originate in a study of CD8 T cells in Susac syndrome. It was with random hexamers that roughly 0.5 to 1 ug RNA was reverse transcribed. TCRdb ran MiXCR on the immunoSEQ multiplex PCR reads and lists one entry per CDR3 protein. This table has approximately 210,000 distinct CDR3 sequences, approximately 95% appearing once.

The chain combines TRBV30 with TRBJ2-7, with 7 bases fitting TRBD2. This clonotype was obtained from a human donor with multiple sclerosis. Sequences were obtained from CD4+ T cells from PBMCs. In DNA, the CDR3 is TGTGCCTGGAGTTTTCTACGGCGGGAGCACTACGAGCAGTACTTC. The encoded protein is CAWSFLRREHYEQYF.